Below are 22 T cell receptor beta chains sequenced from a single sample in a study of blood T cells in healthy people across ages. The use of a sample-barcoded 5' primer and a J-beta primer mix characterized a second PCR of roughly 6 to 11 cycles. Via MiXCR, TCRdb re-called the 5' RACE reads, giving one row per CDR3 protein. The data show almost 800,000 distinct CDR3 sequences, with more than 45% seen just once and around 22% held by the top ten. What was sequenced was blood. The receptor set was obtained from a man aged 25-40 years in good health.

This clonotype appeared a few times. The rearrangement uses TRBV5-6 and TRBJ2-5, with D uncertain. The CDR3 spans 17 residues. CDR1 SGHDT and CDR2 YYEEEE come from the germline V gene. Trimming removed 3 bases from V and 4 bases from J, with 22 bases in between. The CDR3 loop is CASSSAFGSLGPETQYF. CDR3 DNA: TGTGCCAGCAGCTCCGCCTTCGGTTCGCTAGGGCCAGAGACCCAGTACTTC.

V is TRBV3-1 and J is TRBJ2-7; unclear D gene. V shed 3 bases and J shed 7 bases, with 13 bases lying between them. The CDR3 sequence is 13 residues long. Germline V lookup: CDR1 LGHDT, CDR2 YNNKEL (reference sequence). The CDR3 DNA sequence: TGTGCCAGCAGCCAGTCCGGGCGTCGAGAGCAGTACTTC. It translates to CASSQSGRREQYF.

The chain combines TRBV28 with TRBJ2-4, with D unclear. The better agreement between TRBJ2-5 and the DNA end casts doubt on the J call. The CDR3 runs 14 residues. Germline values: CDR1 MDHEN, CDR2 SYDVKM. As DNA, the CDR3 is TGTGCAGCAACTACGCGGTTCTCCAAGAGGACCCAGTACTTC. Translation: CAATTRFSKRTQYF.

CDR3 residues: CATRGNTGELFF. The CDR3 DNA follows: TGTGCCACCAGGGGTAACACCGGGGAGCTGTTTTTT. V and J are TRBV24-1 and TRBJ2-2; D unresolved. The CDR3 loop spans 12 amino acids. V lost 7 bases and J lost 2, with 4 bases in between. Germline CDR1 and CDR2: KGHDR and SFDVKD.

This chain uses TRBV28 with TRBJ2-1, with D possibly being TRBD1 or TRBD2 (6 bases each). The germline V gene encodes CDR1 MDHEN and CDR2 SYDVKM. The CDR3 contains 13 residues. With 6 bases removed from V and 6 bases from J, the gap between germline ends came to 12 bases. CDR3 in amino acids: CASRGGAPNEQFF. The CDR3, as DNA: TGTGCCAGCAGGGGGGGCGCCCCCAATGAGCAGTTCTTC.

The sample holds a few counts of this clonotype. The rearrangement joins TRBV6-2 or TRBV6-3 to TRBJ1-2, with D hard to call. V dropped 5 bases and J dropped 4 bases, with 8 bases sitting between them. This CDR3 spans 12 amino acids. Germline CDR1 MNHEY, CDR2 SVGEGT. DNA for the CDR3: TGTGCCAGCAGTGATACGAGCTATGGCTACACCTTC. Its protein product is CASSDTSYGYTF.

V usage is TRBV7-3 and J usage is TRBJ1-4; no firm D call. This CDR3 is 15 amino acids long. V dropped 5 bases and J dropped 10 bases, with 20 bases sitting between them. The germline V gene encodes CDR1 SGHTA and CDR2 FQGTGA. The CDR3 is CASSPTGGIPRKLFF. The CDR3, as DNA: TGTGCCAGCAGCCCTACTGGTGGGATCCCAAGAAAACTGTTTTTT.

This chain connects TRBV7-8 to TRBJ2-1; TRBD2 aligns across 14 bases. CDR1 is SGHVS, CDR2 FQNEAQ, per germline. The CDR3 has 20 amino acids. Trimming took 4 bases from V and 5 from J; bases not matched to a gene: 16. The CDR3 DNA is TGTGCCAGCAGCTCAACTGGACTAGCGGGAGGATTGGGAGAGAACAATGAGCAGTTCTTC. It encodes CASSSTGLAGGLGENNEQFF.

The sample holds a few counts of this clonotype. The CDR3 reads CASSLAPTGLANYGYTF. CDR3 nucleotide sequence: TGTGCCAGCAGCTTAGCCCCGACAGGGTTAGCTAACTATGGCTACACCTTC. The V call is TRBV7-6, the J call TRBJ1-2; TRBD1 matches 7 bases. Germline V lookup: CDR1 SGHVS, CDR2 FNYEAQ. J was trimmed by 0 bases and V by 0 bases; bases with no gene match: 7. The CDR3 consists of 17 residues.

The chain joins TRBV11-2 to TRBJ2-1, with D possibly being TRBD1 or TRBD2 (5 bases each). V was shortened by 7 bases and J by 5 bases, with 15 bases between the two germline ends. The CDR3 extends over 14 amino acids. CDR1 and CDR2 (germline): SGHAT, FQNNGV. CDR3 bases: TGTGCCAGCATTATGGGGACGGCTAACAATGAGCAGTTCTTC. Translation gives CASIMGTANNEQFF.

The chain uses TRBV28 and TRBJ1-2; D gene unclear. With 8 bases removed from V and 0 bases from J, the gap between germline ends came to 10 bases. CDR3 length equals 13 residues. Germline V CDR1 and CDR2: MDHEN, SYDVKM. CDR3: CASEGSANYGYTF. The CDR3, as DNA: TGTGCCAGCGAGGGTTCGGCTAACTATGGCTACACCTTC.

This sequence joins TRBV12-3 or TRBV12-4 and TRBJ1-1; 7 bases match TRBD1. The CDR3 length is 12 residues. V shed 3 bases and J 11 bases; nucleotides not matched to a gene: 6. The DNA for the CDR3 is TGTGCCAGCAGTTTTCAGGGGGTAAGGGCTTTCTTT. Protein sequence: CASSFQGVRAFF.

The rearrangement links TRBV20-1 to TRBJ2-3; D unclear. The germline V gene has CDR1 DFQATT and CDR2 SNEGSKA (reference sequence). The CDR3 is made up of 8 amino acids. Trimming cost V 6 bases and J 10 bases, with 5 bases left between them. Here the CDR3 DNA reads TGCAGTGCCGAGGCGCAGTATTTT. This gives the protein CSAEAQYF.

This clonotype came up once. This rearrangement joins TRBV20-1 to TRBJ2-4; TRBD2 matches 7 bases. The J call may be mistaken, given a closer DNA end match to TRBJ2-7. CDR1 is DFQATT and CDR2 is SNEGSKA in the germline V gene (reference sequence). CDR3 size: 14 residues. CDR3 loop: CSALAPAGIYEQYF. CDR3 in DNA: TGCAGTGCTTTAGCTCCAGCGGGAATTTACGAGCAGTACTTC.

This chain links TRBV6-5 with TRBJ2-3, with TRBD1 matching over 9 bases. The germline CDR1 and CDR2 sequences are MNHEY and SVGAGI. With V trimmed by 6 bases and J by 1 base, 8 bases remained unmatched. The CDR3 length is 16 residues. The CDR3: CASRKRDRVGTDTQYF. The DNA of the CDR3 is TGTGCCAGCAGAAAAAGGGACAGGGTAGGCACAGATACGCAGTATTTT.

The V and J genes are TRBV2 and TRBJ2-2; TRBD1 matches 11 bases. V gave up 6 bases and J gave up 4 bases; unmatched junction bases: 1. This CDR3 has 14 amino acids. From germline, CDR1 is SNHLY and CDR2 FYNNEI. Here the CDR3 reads CASRGQGGTGELFF. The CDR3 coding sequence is TGTGCCAGCAGGGGACAGGGGGGCACCGGGGAGCTGTTTTTT.

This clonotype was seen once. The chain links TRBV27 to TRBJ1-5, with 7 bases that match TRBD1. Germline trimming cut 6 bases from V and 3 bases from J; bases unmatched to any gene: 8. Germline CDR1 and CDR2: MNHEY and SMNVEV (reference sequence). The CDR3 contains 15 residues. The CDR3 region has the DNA TGTGCCAGCAGATTAGGGGGCATAGACAATCAGCCCCAGCATTTT. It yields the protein CASRLGGIDNQPQHF.

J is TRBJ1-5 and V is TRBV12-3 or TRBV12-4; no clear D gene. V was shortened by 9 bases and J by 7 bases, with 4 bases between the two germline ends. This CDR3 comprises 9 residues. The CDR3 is CASQQPQHF. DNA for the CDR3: TGTGCCAGTCAGCAGCCCCAGCATTTT.

The CDR3 is CASRTNSGYEQYF. CDR3 DNA sequence: TGTGCCAGCAGGACCAATAGCGGCTACGAGCAGTACTTC. J is TRBJ2-5 and V is TRBV6-2 or TRBV6-3, with D perhaps TRBD2 (6 bases). The J call is doubtful: the DNA matches TRBJ2-7 better. Germline V gene data show CDR1 as MNHEY and CDR2 as SVGEGT. This CDR3 comprises 13 residues.

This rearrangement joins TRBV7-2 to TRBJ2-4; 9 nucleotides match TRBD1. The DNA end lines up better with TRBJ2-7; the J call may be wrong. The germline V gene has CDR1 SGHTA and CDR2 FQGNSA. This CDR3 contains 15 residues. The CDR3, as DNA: TGTGCCAGCAGCCCGTCGCGAGACAGGGGGGACGAGCAGTACTTC. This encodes CASSPSRDRGDEQYF.

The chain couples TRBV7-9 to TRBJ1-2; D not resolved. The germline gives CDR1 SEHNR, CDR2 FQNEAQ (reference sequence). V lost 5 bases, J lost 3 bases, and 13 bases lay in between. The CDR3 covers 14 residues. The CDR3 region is CASSVGRKHYGYTF. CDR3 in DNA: TGTGCCAGCAGCGTCGGACGGAAACACTATGGCTACACCTTC.

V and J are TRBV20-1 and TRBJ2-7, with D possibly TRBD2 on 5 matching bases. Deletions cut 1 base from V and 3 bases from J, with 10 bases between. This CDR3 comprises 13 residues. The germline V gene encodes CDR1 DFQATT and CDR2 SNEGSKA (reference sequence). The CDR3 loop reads CSARGSVDYEQYF. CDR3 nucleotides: TGCAGTGCTAGAGGTAGCGTAGACTACGAGCAGTACTTC.